The clone carrying this T cell receptor (beta chain) has ten or more counts. These data come from a study of blood T cell repertoires in COVID-19. Study context: Specimens from acute and convalescent COVID-19 originated in the United States, Italy and Spain. Sample material is recorded as cDNA or gDNA derived from T cells, B-cell-depleted T cells, or PBMCs.

Original methodology: Reference gene primers were amplified, and this amplification served to estimate nucleated cell counts. The method was immunoSEQ multiplex PCR; TCRdb's version includes in-frame clones alone and lacks a portion of them. V, J and clone size derive from that table, while D and trimming were established from the DNA sequence. Here the sample spans under 200,000 clones, more than 80% being singletons. The germline V gene has CDR1 MNHEY and CDR2 SVGEGT. The V end lost 3 bases, the J end lost 6 bases, and 15 bases lay between the germline ends. The CDR3 is made up of 16 amino acids. Sequenced sample: peripheral blood. This sequence originates from a man between 50 and 59 years old with acute or convalescent COVID-19. The J gene is TRBJ1-6, the V gene TRBV6-2 or TRBV6-3; D ambiguous. Here the CDR3 DNA reads TGTGCCAGCAGTTATATGAGCGGGAGAGCTAATTCACCCCTCCACTTT. Residues: CASSYMSGRANSPLHF.